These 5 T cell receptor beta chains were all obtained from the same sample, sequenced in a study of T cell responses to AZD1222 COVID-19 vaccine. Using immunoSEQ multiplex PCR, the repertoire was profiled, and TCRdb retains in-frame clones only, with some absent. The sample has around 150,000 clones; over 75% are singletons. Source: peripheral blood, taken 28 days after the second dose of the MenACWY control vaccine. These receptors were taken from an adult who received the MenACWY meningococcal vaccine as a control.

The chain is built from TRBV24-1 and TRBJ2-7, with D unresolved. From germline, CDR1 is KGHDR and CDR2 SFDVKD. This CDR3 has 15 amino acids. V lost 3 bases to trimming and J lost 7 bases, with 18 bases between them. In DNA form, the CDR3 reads TGTGCCACCAGTGATGCCCAGCTCGCCCCGAAGGAGCAGTACTTC. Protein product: CATSDAQLAPKEQYF.

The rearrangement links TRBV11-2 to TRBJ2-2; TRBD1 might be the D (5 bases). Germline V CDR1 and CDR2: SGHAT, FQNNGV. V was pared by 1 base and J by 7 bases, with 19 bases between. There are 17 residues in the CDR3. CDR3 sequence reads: CASSLVETVGYVGELFF. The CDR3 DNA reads TGTGCCAGCAGCTTAGTAGAGACAGTGGGGTATGTCGGGGAGCTGTTTTTT.

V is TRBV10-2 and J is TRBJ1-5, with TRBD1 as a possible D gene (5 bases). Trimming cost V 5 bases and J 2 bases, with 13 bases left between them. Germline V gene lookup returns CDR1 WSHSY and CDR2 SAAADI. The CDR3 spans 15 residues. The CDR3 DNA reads TGCGCCAGCAGTTCAGGGTTTGTCGGCAATCAGCCCCAGCATTTT. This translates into CASSSGFVGNQPQHF.

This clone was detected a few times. The CDR3 protein is CASSSNRGRGNEQFF. CDR3 DNA sequence: TGTGCCAGCAGTTCCAACAGGGGGCGCGGCAATGAGCAGTTCTTC. The chain employs TRBV27 and TRBJ2-1, with 9 positions matching TRBD1. This CDR3 is built from 15 residues. The ends lost 4 bases at V and 6 bases at J; junction bases unmatched: 7. The germline gives CDR1 MNHEY, CDR2 SMNVEV (reference sequence).

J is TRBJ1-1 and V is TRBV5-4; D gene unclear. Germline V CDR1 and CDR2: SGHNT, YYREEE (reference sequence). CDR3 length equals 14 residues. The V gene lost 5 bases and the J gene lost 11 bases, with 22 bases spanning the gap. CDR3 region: CASRTGNAGGGAFF. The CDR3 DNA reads TGTGCCAGCAGGACCGGGAATGCAGGCGGTGGGGCTTTCTTT.